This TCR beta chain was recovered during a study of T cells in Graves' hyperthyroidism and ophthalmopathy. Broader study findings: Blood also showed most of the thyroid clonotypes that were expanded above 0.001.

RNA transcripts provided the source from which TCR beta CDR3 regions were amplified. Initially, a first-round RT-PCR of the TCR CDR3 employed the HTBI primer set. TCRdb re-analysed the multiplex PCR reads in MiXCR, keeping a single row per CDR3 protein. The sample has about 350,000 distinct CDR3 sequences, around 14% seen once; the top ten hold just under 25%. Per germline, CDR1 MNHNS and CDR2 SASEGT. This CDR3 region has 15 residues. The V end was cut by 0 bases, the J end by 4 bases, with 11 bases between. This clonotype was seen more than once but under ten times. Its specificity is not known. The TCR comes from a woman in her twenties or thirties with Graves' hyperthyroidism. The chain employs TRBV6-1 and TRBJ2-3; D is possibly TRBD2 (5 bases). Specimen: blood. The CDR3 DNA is TGTGCCAGCAGTGAAGCCCGGGGTGCGGCAGATACGCAGTATTTT. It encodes CASSEARGAADTQYF.